Included here is one TCR beta chain sequence, with context. Libraries were prepared by immunoSEQ multiplex PCR; TCRdb keeps only in-frame clonotypes and omits some of them. Of about 48,000 clones detected, roughly 89% appear once; the ten largest clones hold roughly 28%. The data were obtained in a study of OX40 agonist ivuxolimab in advanced cancers. Germline CDR1 and CDR2: SGHTA and FQGNSA. The CDR3 is 15 residues long. The ends were cut back, 4 bases at V and 5 bases at J, with 18 bases in the middle. The specimen comprised CD4+ or CD8+ T cells sorted from blood, sampled in a trial of the OX40 agonist ivuxolimab. The chain links TRBV7-2 to TRBJ2-7, with TRBD2 as a possible D gene (6 bases). This TCR derives from an adult with an advanced solid tumor such as melanoma, head and neck, liver or kidney cancer. The CDR3 DNA reads TGTGCCAGCAGCTGGGGTGGGACTCCTAAGGACGAGCAGTACTTC. Its protein product is CASSWGGTPKDEQYF.